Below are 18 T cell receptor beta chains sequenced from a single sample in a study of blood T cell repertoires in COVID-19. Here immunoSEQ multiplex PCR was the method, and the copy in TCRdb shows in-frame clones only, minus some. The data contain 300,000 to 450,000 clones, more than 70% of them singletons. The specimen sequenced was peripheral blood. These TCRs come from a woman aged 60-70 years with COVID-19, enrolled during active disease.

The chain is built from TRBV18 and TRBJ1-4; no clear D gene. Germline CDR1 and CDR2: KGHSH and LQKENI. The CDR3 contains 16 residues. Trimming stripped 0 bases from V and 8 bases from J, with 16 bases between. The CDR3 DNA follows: TGTGCCAGCTCACCACCGGTCCGGGAGTCGAGGGAAAAACTGTTTTTT. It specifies CASSPPVRESREKLFF.

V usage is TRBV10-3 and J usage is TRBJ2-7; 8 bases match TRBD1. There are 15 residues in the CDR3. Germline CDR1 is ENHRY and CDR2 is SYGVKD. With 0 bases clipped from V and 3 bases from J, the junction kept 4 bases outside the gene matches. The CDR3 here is CAISESGTGRYEQYF. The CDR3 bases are TGTGCCATCAGTGAGTCGGGGACAGGCCGCTACGAGCAGTACTTC.

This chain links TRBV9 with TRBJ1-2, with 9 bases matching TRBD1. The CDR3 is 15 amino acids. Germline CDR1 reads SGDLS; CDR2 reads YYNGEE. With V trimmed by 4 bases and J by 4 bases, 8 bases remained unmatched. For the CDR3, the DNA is TGTGCCAGCAGCTCCCGGGACAGGGTGTCCTATGGCTACACCTTC. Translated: CASSSRDRVSYGYTF.

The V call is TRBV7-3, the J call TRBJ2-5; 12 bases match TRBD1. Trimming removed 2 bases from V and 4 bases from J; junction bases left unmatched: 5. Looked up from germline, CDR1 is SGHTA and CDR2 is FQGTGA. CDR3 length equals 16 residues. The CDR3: CASSLGTGGNAETQYF. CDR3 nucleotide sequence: TGTGCCAGCAGCTTAGGGACAGGGGGCAATGCAGAGACCCAGTACTTC.

CDR3 nucleotide sequence: TGCGCCAGCAGCTTGTCAGGGTCCGGGGCCAACGTCCTGACTTTC. Translation: CASSLSGSGANVLTF. The chain uses TRBV5-1 and TRBJ2-6; TRBD1 is a possible D gene (5 bases). CDR1 is SGHRS and CDR2 is YFSETQ in the germline V gene. This CDR3 spans 15 amino acids. V dropped 1 base and J dropped 4 bases, with 9 bases sitting between them.

DNA of the CDR3: TGTGCCAGCAGCTCCCGACGGACAGGGGAAGTCACTGAAGCTTTCTTT. It yields the protein CASSSRRTGEVTEAFF. This chain connects TRBV7-8 to TRBJ1-1; TRBD1 matches at 9 bases. Germline CDR1 SGHVS, CDR2 FQNEAQ. After removal of 4 bases from V and 4 bases from J, the junction contained 10 bases not matched to a gene. This CDR3 region has 16 residues.

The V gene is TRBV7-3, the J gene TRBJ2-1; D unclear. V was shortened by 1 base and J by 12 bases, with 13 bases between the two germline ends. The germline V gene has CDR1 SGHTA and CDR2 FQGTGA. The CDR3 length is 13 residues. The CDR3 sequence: CASSLNYDLGQFF. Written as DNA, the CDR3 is TGTGCCAGCAGCTTAAACTACGACCTGGGGCAGTTCTTC.

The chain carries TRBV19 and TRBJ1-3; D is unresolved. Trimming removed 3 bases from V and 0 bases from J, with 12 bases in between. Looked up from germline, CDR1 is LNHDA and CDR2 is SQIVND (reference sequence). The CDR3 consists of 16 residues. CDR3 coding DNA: TGTGCCAGTAGTATGGGCTTCCGGGACTCTGGAAACACCATATATTTT. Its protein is CASSMGFRDSGNTIYF.

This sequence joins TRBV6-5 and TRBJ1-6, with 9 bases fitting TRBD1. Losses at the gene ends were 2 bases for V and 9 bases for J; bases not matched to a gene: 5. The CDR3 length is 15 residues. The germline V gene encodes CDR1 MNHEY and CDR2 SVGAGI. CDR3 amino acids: CASSYGSQGASPLHF. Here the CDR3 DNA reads TGTGCCAGCAGTTACGGTTCACAGGGGGCTTCACCCCTCCACTTT.

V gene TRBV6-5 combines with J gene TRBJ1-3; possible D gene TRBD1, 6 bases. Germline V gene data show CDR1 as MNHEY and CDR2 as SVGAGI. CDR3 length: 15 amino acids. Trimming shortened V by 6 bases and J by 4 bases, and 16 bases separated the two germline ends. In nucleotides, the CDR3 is TGTGCCAGCAGGCCGATACAGGGAGCAGGAAACACCATATATTTT. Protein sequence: CASRPIQGAGNTIYF.

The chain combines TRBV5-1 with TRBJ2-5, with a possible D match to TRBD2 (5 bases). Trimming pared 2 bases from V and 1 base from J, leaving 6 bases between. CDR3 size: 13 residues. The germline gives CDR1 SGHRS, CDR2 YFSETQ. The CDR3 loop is CASSFRGQETQYF. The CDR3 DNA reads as TGCGCCAGCAGCTTCCGGGGCCAAGAGACCCAGTACTTC.

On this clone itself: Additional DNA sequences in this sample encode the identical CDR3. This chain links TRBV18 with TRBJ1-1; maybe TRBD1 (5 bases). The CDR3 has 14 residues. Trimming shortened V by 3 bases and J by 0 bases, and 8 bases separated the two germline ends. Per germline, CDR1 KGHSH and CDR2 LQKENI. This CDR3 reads CASSPQGMNTEAFF. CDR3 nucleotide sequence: TGTGCCAGCTCACCTCAGGGAATGAACACTGAAGCTTTCTTT.

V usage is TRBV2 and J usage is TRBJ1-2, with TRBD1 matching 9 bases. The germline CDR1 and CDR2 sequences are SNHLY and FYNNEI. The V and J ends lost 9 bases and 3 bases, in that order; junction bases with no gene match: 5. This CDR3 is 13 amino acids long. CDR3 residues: CASLQGADYGYTF. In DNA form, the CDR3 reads TGTGCCAGTCTACAGGGGGCTGACTATGGCTACACCTTC.

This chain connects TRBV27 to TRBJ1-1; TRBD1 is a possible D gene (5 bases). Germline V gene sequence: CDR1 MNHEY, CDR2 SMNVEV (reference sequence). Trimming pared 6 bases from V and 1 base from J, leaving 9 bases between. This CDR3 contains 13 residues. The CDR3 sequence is CASRYDRNTEAFF. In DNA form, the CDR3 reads TGTGCCAGCAGGTATGACAGGAACACTGAAGCTTTCTTT.

The CDR3 sequence: CASSYLAVGNTIYF. CDR3 DNA sequence: TGTGCCAGCAGTTACTTGGCTGTTGGAAACACCATATATTTT. J is TRBJ1-3 and V is TRBV6-6; D remains unclear. CDR3 length: 14 amino acids. CDR1 and CDR2 (germline): MNHNY, SVGAGI (reference sequence). Between the trimmed V and J ends, which lost 1 base and 3 bases, there was a span of 7 bases.

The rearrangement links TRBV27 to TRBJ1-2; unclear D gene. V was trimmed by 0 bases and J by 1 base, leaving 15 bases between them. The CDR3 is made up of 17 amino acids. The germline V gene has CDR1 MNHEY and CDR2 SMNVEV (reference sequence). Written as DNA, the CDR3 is TGTGCCAGCAGTTTATCATCGAGCGGGCTGGGTAACTATGGCTACACCTTC. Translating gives CASSLSSSGLGNYGYTF.

DNA of the CDR3: TGTGCCAGCGCGTCAGCTGGAGATAATTCACCCCTCCACTTT. This codes for CASASAGDNSPLHF. The V gene is TRBV3-1 (or the pseudogene TRBV3-2), the J gene TRBJ1-6; D gene ambiguous. CDR1 is LGHDT, CDR2 YNNKEL, per germline (reference sequence). The CDR3 sequence is 14 residues long. Trimming removed 8 bases from V and 5 bases from J, with 13 bases in between.

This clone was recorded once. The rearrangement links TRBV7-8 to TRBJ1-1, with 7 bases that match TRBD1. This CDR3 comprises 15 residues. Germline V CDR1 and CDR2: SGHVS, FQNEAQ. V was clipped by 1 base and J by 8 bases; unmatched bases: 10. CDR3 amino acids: CASSLEILNRGEAFF. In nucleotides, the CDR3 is TGTGCCAGCAGCTTAGAGATACTAAACAGGGGCGAAGCTTTCTTT.